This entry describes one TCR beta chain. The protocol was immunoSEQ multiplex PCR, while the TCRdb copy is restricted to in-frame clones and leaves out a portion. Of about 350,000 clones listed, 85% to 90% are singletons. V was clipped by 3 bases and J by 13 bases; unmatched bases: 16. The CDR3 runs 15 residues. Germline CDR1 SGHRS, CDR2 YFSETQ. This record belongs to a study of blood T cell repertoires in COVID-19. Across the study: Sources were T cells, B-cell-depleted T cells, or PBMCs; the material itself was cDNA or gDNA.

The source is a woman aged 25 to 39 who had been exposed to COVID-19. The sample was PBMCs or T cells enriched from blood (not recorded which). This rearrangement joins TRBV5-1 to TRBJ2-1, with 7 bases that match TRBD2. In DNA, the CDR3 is TGCGCCAGCAGCTCAGCGGGATCAATTGGTGGGGGACAGTTCTTC. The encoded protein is CASSSAGSIGGGQFF.